Listed below are T cell receptor beta chains from one sample, sequenced in a study of identical twins. Each CDR3 protein gets one entry after TCRdb re-called the 5' RACE reads with MiXCR. The data show a few hundred thousand distinct CDR3 sequences, with roughly 9.9% seen just once and roughly 3% held by the top ten. Separately, the same data were catalogued under a study of yellow fever vaccine responses in identical twins.

The sequenced sample was PBMCs. These receptors came from a woman between 18 and 30 years old in good health. CDR3s include the opening cysteine and the closing phenylalanine or tryptophan. Each record gives: CDR3 length, J gene, clone size, V gene, CDR3 protein. Expanded clones are given a class, and other clones once, few, many or no size at all.

>16|TRBJ2-5|NA|TRBV6-5
CASSYWRGQNQETQYF
>15|TRBJ2-7|NA|TRBV20-1
CSAREPDRGVYEQYF
>14|TRBJ2-7|NA|TRBV6-1
CASSEAGGPGEQYF
>18|TRBJ1-1|NA|TRBV5-1
CASSSPIIKDRMNTEAFF
>16|TRBJ2-1|NA|TRBV5-1
CASGGGLAGLYNEQFF
>14|TRBJ2-7|many|TRBV5-1
CASSKGQGSHEQYF
>13|TRBJ1-2|few|TRBV29-1
CSVADSPNYGYTF
>12|TRBJ2-1|few|TRBV7-9
CASSRTVNEQFF
>16|TRBJ2-6|many|TRBV10-3
CAISDRLFSGANVLTF
>13|TRBJ1-1|few|TRBV20-1
CSARGQYYTEAFF
>18|TRBJ2-7|few|TRBV11-2
CASSLNPGAAGGWVEQYF
>15|TRBJ2-1|many|TRBV24-1
CATSDSSVANNEQFF
>16|TRBJ2-1|few|TRBV20-1
CSARERLAGVTNEQFF
>13|TRBJ1-1|few|TRBV18
CASSPGQRSEAFF
>15|TRBJ2-3|few|TRBV20-1
CSARDRLGNTDTQYF